The sample holds a few counts of the clone carrying this T cell receptor beta chain. What it recognizes is unknown. The sample comes from a study of radiotherapy plus CTLA-4 blockade in lung cancer. Across the study: Disease control reached more than 30%, with objective responses in approximately 17%.

Patients with chemo-refractory metastatic non-small-cell lung cancer received focal radiation plus CTLA-4 blockade with ipilimumab. CDR3 length: 15 residues. The V end lost 4 bases, the J end lost 0 bases, and 13 bases lay between the germline ends. In germline, CDR1 is SGHRS, CDR2 YFSETQ. Points from the study as a whole: Dynamics of early blood T cell clones, together with interferon-beta, were reportedly the best predictors of response. Expansion in blood of tumor-derived TCR clones was seen after radiotherapy plus ipilimumab.

The data were produced by immunoSEQ multiplex PCR, yet TCRdb's version contains in-frame clones alone and is incomplete. This sample has approximately 33,000 clones; more than 75% occur once, and the top ten carry 7.5%. The chain has TRBV5-1 and TRBJ1-2; D is unresolved. This sequence was found in a human donor with non-small cell lung cancer who had stable disease on radiotherapy plus ipilimumab. Sequenced here: peripheral blood, sampled from a patient treated with radiotherapy plus ipilimumab. The CDR3 coding sequence is TGCGCCAGCAGCCCACATGAGAGAACTAACTATGGCTACACCTTC. Translation: CASSPHERTNYGYTF.